Sequencing of this T cell receptor beta chain was carried out in a study of blood T cells in healthy people across ages. A second PCR, run for 7 to 11 cycles, used a sample-barcoded 5' primer plus a J-beta primer mix. TCRdb re-derived calls from the 5' RACE reads in MiXCR, one entry per CDR3 protein. The profile shows about 830,000 distinct CDR3 sequences, 60% to 80% of them singletons. Looked up from germline, CDR1 is SNHLY and CDR2 is FYNNEI. The CDR3 runs to 16 residues. Trimming took 7 bases from V and 2 from J, leaving 18 bases between them. Sequenced input: blood. The clonotype was recovered from a young man in good health. V usage is TRBV2 and J usage is TRBJ2-4; D is possibly TRBD1 (5 bases). CDR3 sequence reads: CASTRDPPGSKNIQYF. In DNA, the CDR3 is TGTGCCAGCACCAGAGACCCCCCAGGGTCCAAAAACATTCAGTACTTC.